The 25 T cell receptor beta chains given below trace back to one sample, sequenced in a study of cytomegalovirus exposure and HLA in healthy donors. Profiled with immunoSEQ multiplex PCR; TCRdb holds only in-frame clones, not every one. The repertoire holds fewer than 85,000 clones, around 94% seen once, with 0.55% to 0.65% in the top ten. Source material: PBMCs. The origin of the receptors is a woman between 18 and 29 years old in good health and CMV-seronegative.

This chain links TRBV11-2 with TRBJ1-1; 9 nucleotides match TRBD1. Germline CDR1 and CDR2: SGHAT and FQNNGV. The CDR3 covers 15 residues. With V trimmed by 5 bases and J by 3 bases, 7 bases remained unmatched. The CDR3 sequence: CASSGRDREDTEAFF. The CDR3 DNA is TGTGCCAGCAGCGGCAGGGACAGGGAGGACACTGAAGCTTTCTTT.

The chain couples TRBV15 to TRBJ2-1; 8 bases line up with TRBD1. CDR3 size: 15 residues. V lost 2 bases, J lost 5 bases, and 5 bases stayed unmatched. CDR1 and CDR2 (germline): LNHNV, YYDKDF (reference sequence). CDR3 region: CATSRPGTGNNEQFF. The CDR3 region has the DNA TGTGCCACCAGCAGACCCGGGACAGGAAACAATGAGCAGTTCTTC.

The chain links TRBV6-5 to TRBJ1-1; maybe TRBD1 (5 bases). V was shortened by 7 bases and J by 2 bases, with 11 bases between the two germline ends. The length of the CDR3 is 13 residues. Per the germline V gene, CDR1 is MNHEY and CDR2 is SVGAGI. In DNA form, the CDR3 reads TGTGCCAGCAATCTAGGGGTAAACACTGAAGCTTTCTTT. Its protein product is CASNLGVNTEAFF.

The genes are TRBV5-1 and TRBJ1-3; TRBD1 aligns across 10 bases. Germline CDR1 reads SGHRS; CDR2 reads YFSETQ. V shed 0 bases and J 5 bases; nucleotides not matched to a gene: 2. The CDR3 spans 15 residues. The CDR3 DNA reads TGCGCCAGCAGCTTGGCGGGACAGGGGAGAAACACCATATATTTT. This gives the protein CASSLAGQGRNTIYF.

The chain uses TRBV2 and TRBJ2-1, with D maybe TRBD2 (5 bases). This CDR3 is 14 amino acids long. V lost 11 bases and J lost 2, with 16 bases in between. The germline V gene has CDR1 SNHLY and CDR2 FYNNEI. This chain's CDR3 is CALSSGPPYNEQFF. CDR3 nucleotides: TGTGCCCTCTCGAGCGGCCCCCCCTACAATGAGCAGTTCTTC.

V is TRBV6-6 and J is TRBJ1-1; D remains unclear. This CDR3 has 15 amino acids. CDR1 is MNHNY, CDR2 SVGAGI, per germline (reference sequence). Trimming took 6 bases from V and 0 from J, leaving 14 bases between them. CDR3 coding DNA: TGTGCCAGCAGCCTAGCGGACTCTGTGAACACTGAAGCTTTCTTT. It is translated as CASSLADSVNTEAFF.

The genes are TRBV27 and TRBJ1-6; 9 nucleotides match TRBD1. Trimming removed 5 bases from V and 8 bases from J; junction bases left unmatched: 4. This CDR3 is built from 14 residues. The V gene's germline CDR1 is MNHEY and CDR2 SMNVEV (reference sequence). The CDR3 sequence: CASSPGTGYSPLHF. The CDR3 nucleotides are TGTGCCAGCAGTCCCGGGACAGGGTATTCACCCCTCCACTTT.

The chain links TRBV4-1 to TRBJ2-1; D is unresolved. Trimming cost V 0 bases and J 8 bases, with 5 bases left between them. Germline lookup yields CDR1 MGHRA and CDR2 YSYEKL. The CDR3 totals 12 residues. CDR3: CASSQDAYEQFF. In DNA form, the CDR3 reads TGCGCCAGCAGCCAAGACGCGTATGAGCAGTTCTTC.

CDR3 coding DNA: TGTGCCAGCAGCTTAGCGGGGACAGAAAGTTATAGCAATCAGCCCCAGCATTTT. It is translated as CASSLAGTESYSNQPQHF. The genes are TRBV7-2 and TRBJ1-5; TRBD1 agrees at 7 bases. Trimming cost V 0 bases and J 0 bases; bases outside gene matches: 8. The CDR3 spans 18 residues. The germline gives CDR1 SGHTA, CDR2 FQGNSA.

The CDR3 region is CASSLGLADTDTQYF. In nucleotides, the CDR3 is TGTGCCAGCAGTTTAGGACTAGCGGATACAGATACGCAGTATTTT. The V gene is TRBV27, the J gene TRBJ2-3, with 10 nucleotides matching TRBD2. The CDR3 has 15 amino acids. J gave up 3 bases and V 2 bases, and 2 bases lay outside the gene matches. Germline V CDR1 and CDR2: MNHEY, SMNVEV (reference sequence).

There are a few counts of this clone. This chain uses TRBV13 with TRBJ1-1; D gene ambiguous. This CDR3 contains 12 residues. In germline, CDR1 is PRHDT, CDR2 FYEKMQ (reference sequence). Between the trimmed V and J ends, which lost 4 bases and 3 bases, there was a span of 6 bases. The CDR3 nucleotides are TGTGCCAGCAGCTCCCGTTACACTGAAGCTTTCTTT. It is translated as CASSSRYTEAFF.

The chain employs TRBV19 and TRBJ2-1; 9 bases are a match to TRBD1. There are 15 residues in the CDR3. J was trimmed by 4 bases and V by 5 bases; bases with no gene match: 6. CDR1 and CDR2 (germline): LNHDA, SQIVND (reference sequence). The CDR3 is CASSPGQGSYNEQFF. Written as DNA, the CDR3 is TGTGCCAGTAGTCCGGGACAGGGTAGTTACAATGAGCAGTTCTTC.

In its sample, this clone was seen once. The chain carries TRBV30 and TRBJ1-1; no clear D. The CDR3 is 12 residues long. V shed 0 bases and J shed 6 bases, with 8 bases lying between them. The germline CDR1 and CDR2 sequences are GTSNPN and SVGIG (reference sequence). This chain's CDR3 is CAWSVRGPEAFF. Written as DNA, the CDR3 is TGTGCCTGGAGTGTACGGGGTCCTGAAGCTTTCTTT. The full variable domain, completed using reference TRBV30 and TRBJ1-1, is SQTIHQWPATLVQPVGSPLSLECTVEGTSNPNLYWYRQAAGRGLQLLFYSVGIGQISSEVPQNLSASRPQDRQFILSSKKLLLSDSGFYLCAWSVRGPEAFFGQGTRLTVV.

The chain joins TRBV28 to TRBJ1-5; no firm D call. This CDR3 is 15 amino acids long. V shed 2 bases and J shed 1 base, with 9 bases lying between them. CDR1 and CDR2 from the germline V gene are MDHEN and SYDVKM. The CDR3 region has the DNA TGTGCCAGCAGTTTAATTTCCAGGAGCAATCAGCCCCAGCATTTT. Encoded protein: CASSLISRSNQPQHF. Combining the CDR3 with reference TRBV28 and TRBJ1-5 gives the whole variable domain DVKVTQSSRYLVKRTGEKVFLECVQDMDHENMFWYRQDPGLGLRLIYFSYDVKMKEKGDIPEGYSVSREKKERFSLILESASTNQTSMYLCASSLISRSNQPQHFGDGTRLSIL.

J is TRBJ2-6 and V is TRBV9; possibly TRBD2 for D (6 bases). Trimming shortened V by 0 bases and J by 6 bases, and 16 bases separated the two germline ends. Germline lookup yields CDR1 SGDLS and CDR2 YYNGEE. The CDR3 is 17 amino acids. The CDR3 region is CASSVVNRWGEANVLTF. CDR3 bases: TGTGCCAGCAGCGTAGTCAATCGGTGGGGGGAGGCCAACGTCCTGACTTTC.

The V and J genes are TRBV4-1 and TRBJ1-6; a weak D match, TRBD1 (5 bases). The V end was cut by 0 bases, the J end by 10 bases, with 13 bases between. Germline V gene data show CDR1 as MGHRA and CDR2 as YSYEKL. The CDR3 length is 15 residues. The CDR3 coding sequence is TGCGCCAGCAGCCAAGATGGGAGGGGTCGATCACCCCTCCACTTT. As protein: CASSQDGRGRSPLHF.

The chain is built from TRBV28 and TRBJ2-5; 7 bases agree with TRBD1. The length of the CDR3 is 13 residues. J gave up 1 base and V 8 bases, and 4 bases lay outside the gene matches. Germline V CDR1 and CDR2: MDHEN, SYDVKM. CDR3 region: CASGRTGQETQYF. The DNA for the CDR3 is TGTGCCAGCGGGCGGACAGGCCAAGAGACCCAGTACTTC.

The V call is TRBV14, the J call TRBJ2-7; perhaps TRBD1 as D (6 bases). The CDR3 is 14 amino acids. Germline-derived CDR1 and CDR2 are SGHDN and FVKESK. Between the trimmed V and J ends, which lost 1 base and 3 bases, there was a span of 10 bases. The CDR3 sequence: CASSQARDIYEQYF. The CDR3 DNA sequence: TGTGCCAGCAGCCAAGCCCGGGACATCTACGAGCAGTACTTC.

The V gene is TRBV19, the J gene TRBJ1-5; D remains ambiguous. The germline V gene has CDR1 LNHDA and CDR2 SQIVND (reference sequence). Trimming stripped 5 bases from V and 4 bases from J, with 15 bases between. The CDR3 is 15 residues long. The CDR3 DNA follows: TGTGCCAGTAGTTTGGGAGGGAGAGGGAATCAGCCCCAGCATTTT. Translated: CASSLGGRGNQPQHF.

J is TRBJ2-1 and V is TRBV5-1, with 7 bases matching TRBD2. The CDR3 is 15 residues long. CDR1 and CDR2 (germline): SGHRS, YFSETQ. Losses at the gene ends were 5 bases for V and 7 bases for J; bases not matched to a gene: 12. CDR3 in amino acids: CASSYAGEQWNEQFF. The CDR3 nucleotides read TGCGCCAGCAGTTACGCGGGGGAGCAGTGGAATGAGCAGTTCTTC. The complete variable domain, with remaining parts taken from reference TRBV5-1 and TRBJ2-1, reads KAGVTQTPRYLIKTRGQQVTLSCSPISGHRSVSWYQQTPGQGLQFLFEYFSETQRNKGNFPGRFSGRQFSNSRSEMNVSTLELGDSALYLCASSYAGEQWNEQFFGPGTRLTVL.

The chain recombines TRBV6-5 with TRBJ1-1; no firm D call. The CDR3 length is 14 residues. The V and J ends lost 6 bases and 1 base respectively, with 12 bases between them. Germline CDR1 and CDR2: MNHEY and SVGAGI. CDR3 region: CASRRVLSNTEAFF. The CDR3 DNA is TGTGCCAGCAGGCGAGTGTTGTCGAACACTGAAGCTTTCTTT.

V is TRBV18 and J is TRBJ2-2, with 7 bases identical to TRBD2. Per the germline V gene, CDR1 is KGHSH and CDR2 is LQKENI. Unmatched junction bases numbered 5, after V lost 4 bases and J lost 0 bases. The CDR3 extends over 16 amino acids. CDR3 region: CASSRSGVTNTGELFF. DNA of the CDR3: TGTGCCAGCTCACGAAGCGGGGTAACGAACACCGGGGAGCTGTTTTTT.

The chain has TRBV9 and TRBJ2-7; D is perhaps TRBD1 (6 bases). V was shortened by 0 bases and J by 3 bases, with 13 bases between the two germline ends. The CDR3 spans 15 residues. CDR1 is SGDLS and CDR2 is YYNGEE in the germline V gene. The CDR3 DNA is TGTGCCAGCAGCGTAGATCCCGGACAGAACTACGAGCAGTACTTC. Translation gives CASSVDPGQNYEQYF.

This clone showed up just a few times. This chain links TRBV6-1 with TRBJ1-5, with a tentative D call TRBD1 (6 bases). This CDR3 spans 14 amino acids. V lost 3 bases to trimming and J lost 7 bases, with 13 bases between them. The germline CDR1 and CDR2 sequences are MNHNS and SASEGT. The chain's CDR3 is CASSDNRAKQPQHF. CDR3 bases: TGTGCCAGCAGTGACAACAGGGCAAAACAGCCCCAGCATTTT.

This clone appeared a single time. This chain connects TRBV7-9 to TRBJ2-5, with TRBD1 matching over 10 bases. The CDR3 is 15 amino acids. The germline CDR1 and CDR2 sequences are SEHNR and FQNEAQ (reference sequence). V shed 5 bases, J shed 4 bases, and the junction held 7 bases outside the gene matches. The DNA of the CDR3 is TGTGCCAGCAGCCCCGGGACAGGGGTTTTAGAGACCCAGTACTTC. Its protein is CASSPGTGVLETQYF.